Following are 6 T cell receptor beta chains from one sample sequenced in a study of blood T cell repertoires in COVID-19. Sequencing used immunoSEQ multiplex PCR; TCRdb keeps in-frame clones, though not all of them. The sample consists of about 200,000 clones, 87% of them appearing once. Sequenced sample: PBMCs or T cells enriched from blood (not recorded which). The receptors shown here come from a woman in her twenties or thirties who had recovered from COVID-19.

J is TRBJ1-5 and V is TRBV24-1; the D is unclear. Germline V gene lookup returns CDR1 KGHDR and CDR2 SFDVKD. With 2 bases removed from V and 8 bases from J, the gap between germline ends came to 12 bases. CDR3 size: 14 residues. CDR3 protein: CATSDSAVLKPQHF. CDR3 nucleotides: TGTGCCACCAGTGATTCGGCGGTCTTGAAGCCCCAGCATTTT.

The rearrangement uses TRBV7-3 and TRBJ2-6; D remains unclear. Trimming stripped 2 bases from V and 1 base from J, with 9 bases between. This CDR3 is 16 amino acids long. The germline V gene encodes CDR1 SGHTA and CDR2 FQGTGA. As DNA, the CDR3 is TGTGCCAGCAGCTTACCTCTCGGTTCTGGGGCCAACGTCCTGACTTTC. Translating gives CASSLPLGSGANVLTF.

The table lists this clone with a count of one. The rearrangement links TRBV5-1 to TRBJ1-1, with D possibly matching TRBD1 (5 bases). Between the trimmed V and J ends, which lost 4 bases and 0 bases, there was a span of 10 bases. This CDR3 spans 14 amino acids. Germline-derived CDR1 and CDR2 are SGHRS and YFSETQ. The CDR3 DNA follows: TGCGCCAGCAGCCCAGGGCCCATGAACACTGAAGCTTTCTTT. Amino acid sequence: CASSPGPMNTEAFF.

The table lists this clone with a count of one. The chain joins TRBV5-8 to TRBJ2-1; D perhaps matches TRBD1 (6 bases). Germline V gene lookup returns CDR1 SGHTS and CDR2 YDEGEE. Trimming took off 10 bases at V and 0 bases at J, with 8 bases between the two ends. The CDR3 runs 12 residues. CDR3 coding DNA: TGTGCCGAGGGGGACTCCTACAATGAGCAGTTCTTC. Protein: CAEGDSYNEQFF. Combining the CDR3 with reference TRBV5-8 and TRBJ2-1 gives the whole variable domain EAGVTQSPTHLIKTRGQQATLRCSPISGHTSVYWYQQALGLGLQFLLWYDEGEERNRGNFPPRFSGRQFPNYSSELNVNALELEDSALYLCAEGDSYNEQFFGPGTRLTVL.

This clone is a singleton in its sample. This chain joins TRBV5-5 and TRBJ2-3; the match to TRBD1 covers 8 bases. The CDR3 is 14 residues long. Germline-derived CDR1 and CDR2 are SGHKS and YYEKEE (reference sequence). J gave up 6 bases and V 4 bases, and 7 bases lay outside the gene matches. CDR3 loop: CASSQDRVGDTQYF. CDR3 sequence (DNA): TGTGCCAGCAGCCAGGACAGGGTTGGCGATACGCAGTATTTT.

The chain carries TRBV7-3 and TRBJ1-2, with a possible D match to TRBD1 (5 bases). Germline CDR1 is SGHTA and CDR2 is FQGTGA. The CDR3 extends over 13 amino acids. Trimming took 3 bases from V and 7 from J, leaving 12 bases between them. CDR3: CASSFNQGGGYTF. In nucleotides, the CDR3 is TGTGCCAGCAGCTTCAATCAGGGAGGTGGCTACACCTTC. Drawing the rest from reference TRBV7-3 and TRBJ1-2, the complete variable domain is GAGVSQTPSNKVTEKGKYVELRCDPISGHTALYWYRQSLGQGPEFLIYFQGTGAADDSGLPNDRFFAVRPEGSVSTLKIQRTERGDSAVYLCASSFNQGGGYTFGSGTRLTVV.